The source of this T cell receptor beta chain is a study of radiation and T cells in renal cell carcinoma (TCRdb year 2020). In the study overall: In total, about 53 samples, comprising some 25 tumors and about 27 peripheral blood samples, were subjected to TCR beta sequencing. In the 40 to 60 samples combined, 4 million to 5 million unique CDR3 nucleotide sequences were found, encoding some 2,500,000 unique CDR3 amino acid sequences. The last blood draw occurred 4 weeks after radiation, at the same time as nephrectomy.

TCR beta libraries were generated from genomic DNA with the immunoSEQ kit, following the manufacturer's recommendations. For library preparation, a first multiplex PCR was performed with proprietary primers, followed by a second PCR in which unique barcodes were added, and bead cleanups were performed after each round. A positive control reaction and a negative control reaction, both provided in the kit, were run with every batch of samples. The final libraries underwent checking on an Agilent 4200 TapeStation D1000 ScreenTape, volumetric pooling, and quantification by qPCR. Sequencing ran on an Illumina NextSeq500 with a MidOutput 150-cycle cartridge, using 156 Read1 and 15 Index1 cycles with kit custom primers. The pooled library was loaded at approximately 1 pM with a roughly 22% PhiX control spike-in. Per the source publication's procedure: The vendor-processed data were analyzed in R, and a clonotype was defined as all T cells that share the same CDR3 nucleotide sequence. In the clone abundance analyses, frequencies were normalized to the 10,000 most abundant clones in each sample. Public T cell clones, which averaged fewer than five per sample, were removed prior to analysis. Tumor-enriched and baseline blood-enriched clonotypes were defined by at least a 32-fold difference in abundance between compartments. A beta-binomial differential abundance model was used to identify clonotypes that expanded or contracted between blood time points. The Baroni-Urbani and Buser coefficient was used to measure tumor-blood repertoire similarity, and groups were compared with two-tailed Wilcoxon tests in R. The table was pulled from immuneACCESS by TCRdb, which kept in-frame rearrangements only. Such tables lose some clones; where checked, under half of the loss comes from unresolved V genes, and the rest has no known cause. V and J calls and clone size follow that table, whereas D and trimming were derived from the DNA. This sample comprises around 170,000 clones, roughly nine tenths of them detected only once. The ten largest clones capture 11% of the sample.

V lost 2 bases and J lost 2 bases, and the count of bases not matched to a germline gene is 6. The CDR3, cysteine through phenylalanine, is 15 amino acids long. Solely the CDR3 DNA is kept, with 45 bases framed from the first base. The CDR1 and CDR2 encoded by the germline V gene are SGHRS and YFSETQ. What this sample's time point label stands for: blood 4 weeks post-SBRT, at nephrectomy. The treatment or condition tag for this specimen amounts to: 15 Gy SBRT to primary tumor, nephrectomy 4 weeks later. The samples were obtained from a clinical trial, where primary renal cell carcinomas were treated with 15 Gy stereotactic body radiation therapy and then removed by nephrectomy 4 weeks afterward. To follow tumor-enriched clonotypes, peripheral blood was collected serially from radiation-treated patients at baseline and again at 2 weeks and 4 weeks after SBRT. Every patient's renal cell carcinoma showed clear cell pathology. Genomic DNA for TCR sequencing was prepared using the QIAamp DNA Blood Mini Kit (Qiagen). The analyses included just those samples that passed every quality control check.

This clone was seen once. Its antigen target is currently unknown. The input lacks base qualities; no much larger clone sits a single base away. On the study overall, not on this receptor specifically: Because the trial had a single-armed design, the trial could not examine how radiation dose or scheduling affected the TCR repertoire. Because pretreatment tumor biopsies were not available, the study could not determine whether clonotypes were already present within the tumor at baseline. In blood, the top tumor clonotypes increased between baseline and 2 weeks post-radiation and then shrank by 4 weeks, which suggests that tumor-resident clones expanded only transiently. Tracking of blood repertoire dynamics stopped at less than 5 weeks after treatment, with no follow-up past that point.

The rearrangement combines TRBV5-1 with TRBJ2-7, and TRBD1 aligns with 8 junction nucleotides. This receptor was obtained from a woman in her forties or fifties with renal cell carcinoma. Sample: blood, taken from a patient whose treatment included radiotherapy and nephrectomy. The CDR3 region reads CASSLFTGQAYEQYF. The DNA sequence is TGCGCCAGCAGCTTATTTACGGGACAGGCCTACGAGCAGTACTTC.